This TCR beta chain was identified in a study of blood T cell repertoires in COVID-19 (dated by TCRdb to between 2020 and 2021). With respect to the entire study: Samples covering the acute and convalescent phases of COVID-19 were provided by collaborators in the United States, Italy and Spain. The material from the prospective study consisted of cDNA or gDNA derived from T cells, B-cell-depleted T cells, or PBMCs. Subjects who had been exposed to COVID-19, were actively infected with it, or had recovered from it provided the deeply sampled blood TCRbeta repertoires that made up the dataset. The repertoires were released in a freely available public database intended as a resource for research on the immune response to SARS-CoV-2. The samples were drawn from the first 160 participants of the ongoing ImmuneRACE study and from 950 to 1,500 subjects provided by 6 global collaborators. The sample metadata nearly always contained a de-identified subject ID, COVID-19 status, age in years and sex. Where HLA class I and class II types were available, the types were taken from metadata supplied by the sample provider, not from assay-based typing.

The immunoSEQ Assay, a bias-controlled multiplex PCR, was used to amplify TCRbeta CDR3 regions from genomic DNA. As for how the authors treated the data: Nucleated cell counts per sample were estimated from amplification of reference gene primers within the assay. Sequence reads were collapsed and filtered to measure the absolute abundance of every unique TCRbeta CDR3 rearrangement. For each sample, productive Simpson clonality was calculated by taking the square root of Simpson's diversity index across productive rearrangements. TCRdb holds this immuneACCESS table with in-frame rearrangements only. Some clones are missing; in checked studies, unresolved V genes explain under half, and the rest has no known cause. The DNA was the basis for D and trimming; V, J and clone size are from that table. This sample has around 100,000 clones in its table, and roughly 80% of those were observed once. Of the sample, roughly 7.9% falls within the top ten clones.

Concerning this clone itself: Its antigen remains undetermined. Base qualities are not recorded, but no much larger clone differs from it by a single base.

The collaborating institutions used their own protocols to collect whole blood in K2EDTA tubes. For TCRbeta analysis, collaborator samples were shipped as frozen whole blood, as isolated PBMCs, or as DNA extracted from either sample type. CDR1 MNHEY and CDR2 SVGAGI were looked up in the germline V gene. Measured from the cysteine to the phenylalanine, the CDR3 is 15 residues long. Just the 45-base CDR3 DNA is kept, in frame starting at base 1. V is cut back by 6 bases and J by 4 bases, with 12 bases in the junction unmatched. The paper as a whole reports these results and caveats: The amount of clinical and demographic metadata varied by source and participant and was provided uncurated.

The sample consisted of peripheral blood. This sequence originates from a man between 70 and 80 years old with acute or convalescent COVID-19. The rearranged segments are TRBV6-5 and TRBJ2-7; the central 7 bases match TRBD2. The CDR3 region has the sequence CASSPGEGGKYEQYF. The nucleotide sequence is given as TGTGCCAGCAGCCCCGGGGAGGGAGGAAAATACGAGCAGTACTTC.